One T cell receptor beta chain is described in this entry. This record belongs to a study of T-cell reconstitution after alpha-beta-depleted transplantation in children. The V end lost 7 bases, the J end lost 2 bases, and 17 bases lay between the germline ends. The V gene's germline CDR1 is MGHDK and CDR2 SYGVNS. The CDR3 covers 15 residues. The authors prepared the TCRbeta library with unique molecular identifiers. TCRdb passed the PCR reads through MiXCR, listing each CDR3 protein once. Counted here are fewer than 1 million distinct CDR3 sequences, around 15% occurring once; the ten biggest clones make up approximately 5%.

The chain combines TRBV25-1 with TRBJ2-5, with a weak D call TRBD1 (6 bases). The sequence was collected from a male patient between 10 and 17 years old who had a stem cell transplant for acute lymphoblastic leukemia, so the T cells may come from the graft donor. The source material was PBMCs, mostly from graft donor cells, sampled 360 days after TCRalphabeta/CD19-depleted stem cell transplant. The CDR3 region has the DNA TGTGCCAGCACACGACAGGTCCACCTTCAAGAGACCCAGTACTTC. Translated, it gives CASTRQVHLQETQYF.